This TCR beta chain was documented in a study of radiation and T cells in renal cell carcinoma. Germline V lookup: CDR1 SGHRS, CDR2 YFSETQ. The CDR3 sequence is 16 residues long. V lost 4 bases and J 8 bases, leaving 24 bases between the germline ends. As for time point: blood 2 weeks post-SBRT. Sample treatment: 15 Gy SBRT to primary tumor, nephrectomy 4 weeks later. Clear cell pathology was present in this patient's renal cell carcinoma. Sequenced by immunoSEQ multiplex PCR; TCRdb stores in-frame clones only, minus some. The table lists about 47,000 clones, 80% of them singletons, with about 30% in the top ten.

The TCR originated in a woman between 65 and 79 years old with renal cell carcinoma. The rearrangement uses TRBV5-1 and TRBJ1-2, with D maybe TRBD1 (5 bases). The specimen comprised blood, sampled from a patient whose treatment included radiotherapy and nephrectomy. The CDR3 here is CASSPDGGVFNEGYTF. CDR3 nucleotide sequence: TGCGCCAGCAGCCCGGATGGGGGAGTATTTAATGAAGGCTACACCTTC. The whole variable domain, filled in from reference TRBV5-1 and TRBJ1-2, reads KAGVTQTPRYLIKTRGQQVTLSCSPISGHRSVSWYQQTPGQGLQFLFEYFSETQRNKGNFPGRFSGRQFSNSRSEMNVSTLELGDSALYLCASSPDGGVFNEGYTFGSGTRLTVV.